This is a list of T cell receptor beta chains from one sample in a study of T cell responses to AZD1222 COVID-19 vaccine. The protocol was immunoSEQ multiplex PCR, while the TCRdb copy is restricted to in-frame clones and leaves out a portion. The sample includes 150,000 or so clones, more than 85% of them seen just once. The sample here was peripheral blood, taken on day 0 of AZD1222 vaccination. Receptor source: an adult in good health. Each CDR3 is given with its conserved first and last residue. D genes are given only for firm matches. Expanded clones are given a class, and other clones once, few, many or no size at all.

len,v_gene,d_gene,j_gene,abundance,CDR3aa,CDR3nt
15,TRBV6-2/TRBV6-3,NA,TRBJ2-7,once,CASSYSGAVWNEQYF,TGTGCCAGCAGTTACTCCGGGGCAGTTTGGAACGAGCAGTACTTC
15,TRBV7-2,NA,TRBJ1-2,NA,CASSLGTGHPYGYTF,TGTGCCAGCAGCTTAGGCACCGGGCACCCCTATGGCTACACCTTC
15,TRBV10-2,NA,TRBJ2-6,NA,CASSRGLSGANVLTF,TGCGCCAGCAGTCGAGGACTCTCTGGGGCCAACGTCCTGACTTTC
15,TRBV19,TRBD2,TRBJ2-1,NA,CASSFASGRDNEQFF,TGTGCCAGTAGTTTCGCTAGCGGGAGAGACAATGAGCAGTTCTTC
14,TRBV29-1,TRBD2,TRBJ2-1,NA,CSGSLAGVYNEQFF,TGCAGCGGGAGTTTAGCGGGAGTATACAATGAGCAGTTCTTC
15,TRBV5-1,NA,TRBJ1-3,NA,CASSLGRASGNTIYF,TGCGCCAGCAGCTTGGGCAGGGCCTCTGGAAACACCATATATTTT
15,TRBV11-2,NA,TRBJ1-6,once,CASSSSGVQNSPLHF,TGTGCCAGCAGCTCGTCGGGGGTCCAGAATTCACCCCTCCACTTT
14,TRBV28,NA,TRBJ1-1,few,CASKPNRENTEAFF,TGTGCCAGCAAGCCAAACAGGGAGAACACTGAAGCTTTCTTT
14,TRBV27,NA,TRBJ2-1,NA,CASSAEGAYNEQFF,TGTGCCAGCAGTGCAGAGGGGGCCTACAATGAGCAGTTCTTC
12,TRBV10-3,NA,TRBJ2-1,NA,CATALDENEQFF,TGTGCCACCGCCCTGGATGAGAATGAGCAGTTCTTC
13,TRBV2,NA,TRBJ1-2,NA,CASSTDKSFGYTF,TGTGCCAGCAGCACGGACAAATCCTTCGGCTACACCTTC
14,TRBV27,NA,TRBJ1-5,NA,CASSLEGGSQPQHF,TGTGCCAGCAGTTTAGAGGGGGGGAGTCAGCCCCAGCATTTT
16,TRBV14,NA,TRBJ2-5,NA,CASSQETGSAQETQYF,TGTGCCAGCAGCCAAGAAACCGGCTCAGCCCAAGAGACCCAGTACTTC
15,TRBV5-1,NA,TRBJ2-5,NA,CASSLEQGWLETQYF,TGCGCCAGCAGCTTGGAACAGGGTTGGTTGGAGACCCAGTACTTC
16,TRBV19,NA,TRBJ2-1,NA,CASSIGRGSSYNEQFF,TGTGCCAGTAGTATAGGGAGGGGATCCTCCTACAATGAGCAGTTCTTC
17,TRBV2,TRBD1,TRBJ1-3,NA,CASSERGGGSFRNTIYF,TGTGCCAGCAGTGAAAGGGGAGGGGGCTCTTTTCGGAACACCATATATTTT
14,TRBV5-1,NA,TRBJ2-7,few,CASSLGGQMNEQYF,TGCGCCAGCAGCTTGGGGGGCCAGATGAACGAGCAGTACTTC
17,TRBV6-1,TRBD1,TRBJ1-2,NA,CASSEAFFQGDMYGYTF,TGTGCCAGCAGTGAAGCGTTTTTTCAGGGGGACATGTATGGCTACACCTTC
14,TRBV2,TRBD1,TRBJ1-1,NA,CASRVTGGVTEAFF,TGTGCCAGCAGGGTGACAGGGGGTGTCACTGAAGCTTTCTTT
14,TRBV28,NA,TRBJ1-6,NA,CASSSLGLNSPLHF,TGTGCCAGCAGCAGCCTGGGGTTAAATTCACCCCTCCACTTT
15,TRBV5-1,NA,TRBJ1-6,NA,CASALESSYNSPLHF,TGCGCCAGCGCCCTTGAGAGCTCCTATAATTCACCCCTCCACTTT
17,TRBV7-2,NA,TRBJ1-1,NA,CASSRPLQGMMNTEAFF,TGTGCCAGCAGCCGGCCCTTACAGGGAATGATGAACACTGAAGCTTTCTTT
15,TRBV19,NA,TRBJ1-6,NA,CASSTQGNYNSPLHF,TGTGCCAGTAGTACGCAGGGGAACTATAATTCACCCCTCCACTTT
13,TRBV13,NA,TRBJ1-1,NA,CASSLGTNTEAFF,TGTGCCAGCAGCTTAGGGACCAACACTGAAGCTTTCTTT
14,TRBV6-5,TRBD1,TRBJ1-2,NA,CASSPGTGGWGYTF,TGTGCCAGCAGTCCCGGGACAGGGGGCTGGGGCTACACCTTC
11,TRBV6-5,NA,TRBJ1-2,NA,CASIGIYGYTF,TGTGCCAGCATTGGGATCTATGGCTACACCTTC
15,TRBV7-2,TRBD1,TRBJ2-7,NA,CASNYWNRGAYEQYF,TGTGCCAGCAACTATTGGAACAGGGGAGCCTACGAGCAGTACTTC
16,TRBV11-3,NA,TRBJ2-3,NA,CASSSGYPGDTDTQYF,TGTGCCAGCAGCTCGGGTTATCCAGGGGACACAGATACGCAGTATTTT
15,TRBV3-1/TRBV3-2,NA,TRBJ1-5,NA,CASSQDGGEVQPQHF,TGTGCCAGCAGCCAAGACGGGGGGGAGGTGCAGCCCCAGCATTTT
16,TRBV11-2,NA,TRBJ1-2,NA,CASSLRGLARKGGYTF,TGTGCCAGCAGCCTCAGGGGTTTGGCCAGGAAGGGTGGCTACACCTTC
16,TRBV7-9,TRBD2,TRBJ2-3,NA,CASSLVAGGTTDTQYF,TGTGCCAGCAGCTTAGTCGCGGGGGGGACGACAGATACGCAGTATTTT
15,TRBV27,TRBD2,TRBJ2-5,NA,CASTRGGRATETQYF,TGTGCCAGCACCCGGGGTGGGAGGGCCACAGAGACCCAGTACTTC
14,TRBV14,NA,TRBJ1-2,NA,CASSQGVGAYGYTF,TGTGCCAGCAGCCAAGGGGTAGGGGCCTATGGCTACACCTTC